These T cell receptor beta chains were read from a single sample in a study of vaccination and CD4 T cells after COVID-19. TCRdb recomputed calls from the PCR reads with MiXCR, one row per CDR3 protein. The repertoire holds 16,000 or so distinct CDR3 sequences, with 55% as singletons. The antigens of these receptors remain unknown. The source material was CD4+ T cells from blood, cultured in vitro. The source is a human donor who had recovered from COVID-19. Each CDR3 is given with its conserved first and last residue. Fields, in order: CDR3 length, J gene, D gene, clone size, V gene, CDR3 protein, CDR3 DNA. A D gene is named only where the DNA matches it firmly. The size field is filled for only some rows; it gives once, few, many or a size class.

len: 12; j_gene: TRBJ2-7; d_gene: NA; abundance: NA; v_gene: TRBV7-9; CDR3aa: CASSYGIYEQYF; CDR3nt: TGTGCCAGCAGCTACGGTATCTACGAGCAGTACTTC
len: 15; j_gene: TRBJ2-2; d_gene: TRBD2; abundance: NA; v_gene: TRBV18; CDR3aa: CASSPRAGDTGELFF; CDR3nt: TGTGCCAGCTCACCCCGGGCGGGGGACACCGGGGAGCTGTTTTTT
len: 13; j_gene: TRBJ2-5; d_gene: TRBD1; abundance: few; v_gene: TRBV11-2; CDR3aa: CASSGDSRVAQYF; CDR3nt: TGTGCCAGCAGCGGGGACAGTAGAGTGGCCCAGTACTTC
len: 21; j_gene: TRBJ2-1; d_gene: NA; abundance: NA; v_gene: TRBV7-9; CDR3aa: CASSPVQGRQGLGGSYNEQFF; CDR3nt: TGTGCCAGCAGCCCCGTCCAGGGGAGGCAGGGACTGGGAGGGTCCTACAATGAGCAGTTCTTC
len: 16; j_gene: TRBJ1-1; d_gene: TRBD1; abundance: NA; v_gene: TRBV10-3; CDR3aa: CASSYELRGRNTEAFF; CDR3nt: TGTGCCAGCAGTTACGAGTTAAGGGGGCGAAACACTGAAGCTTTCTTT
len: 16; j_gene: TRBJ2-1; d_gene: NA; abundance: NA; v_gene: TRBV10-3; CDR3aa: CAISESTGEFGNEQFF; CDR3nt: TGTGCCATCAGTGAGTCAACGGGAGAATTTGGTAATGAGCAGTTCTTC
len: 14; j_gene: TRBJ1-2; d_gene: NA; abundance: NA; v_gene: TRBV7-6; CDR3aa: CASSFGRGNYGYTF; CDR3nt: TGTGCCAGCAGCTTTGGACGGGGTAACTATGGCTACACCTTC
len: 14; j_gene: TRBJ1-2; d_gene: NA; abundance: NA; v_gene: TRBV12-3/TRBV12-4; CDR3aa: CASSLAPRVYGYTF; CDR3nt: TGTGCCAGCAGTTTAGCCCCCCGCGTCTATGGCTACACCTTC
len: 14; j_gene: TRBJ1-5; d_gene: NA; abundance: few; v_gene: TRBV5-8; CDR3aa: CASSLDRANQPQHF; CDR3nt: TGTGCCAGCAGCTTGGATAGGGCTAATCAGCCCCAGCATTTT
len: 16; j_gene: TRBJ1-6; d_gene: TRBD1; abundance: NA; v_gene: TRBV27; CDR3aa: CASSFGSRQGNSPLHF; CDR3nt: TGTGCCAGCAGTTTCGGCTCCAGACAGGGCAATTCACCCCTCCACTTT
len: 11; j_gene: TRBJ2-7; d_gene: NA; abundance: NA; v_gene: TRBV6-5; CDR3aa: CASSYSGEQYF; CDR3nt: TGTGCCAGCAGTTACTCGGGCGAGCAGTACTTC
len: 12; j_gene: TRBJ1-1; d_gene: NA; abundance: NA; v_gene: TRBV27; CDR3aa: CASSRWGGLAFF; CDR3nt: TGTGCCAGCAGCCGATGGGGAGGGTTGGCTTTCTTT
len: 17; j_gene: TRBJ2-2; d_gene: NA; abundance: NA; v_gene: TRBV7-9; CDR3aa: CASSPPWRGPNTGELFF; CDR3nt: TGTGCCAGCAGCCCCCCTTGGCGGGGGCCTAACACCGGGGAGCTGTTTTTT
len: 13; j_gene: TRBJ2-2; d_gene: TRBD1; abundance: NA; v_gene: TRBV6-2/TRBV6-3; CDR3aa: CANRDSNTGELFF; CDR3nt: TGTGCCAACCGGGACAGCAACACCGGGGAGCTGTTTTTT
len: 13; j_gene: TRBJ1-5; d_gene: NA; abundance: few; v_gene: TRBV4-1; CDR3aa: CASSQQGDQPQHF; CDR3nt: TGCGCCAGCAGCCAACAAGGCGATCAGCCCCAGCATTTT
len: 13; j_gene: TRBJ1-2; d_gene: NA; abundance: NA; v_gene: TRBV9; CDR3aa: CASSASPRTEETF; CDR3nt: TGTGCCAGCAGCGCCTCCCCCCGGACAGAGGAGACCTTC
len: 12; j_gene: TRBJ2-7; d_gene: NA; abundance: NA; v_gene: TRBV2; CDR3aa: CASRMGHYEQYF; CDR3nt: TGTGCCAGCCGGATGGGACACTACGAGCAGTACTTC
len: 14; j_gene: TRBJ1-2; d_gene: NA; abundance: few; v_gene: TRBV6-2/TRBV6-3; CDR3aa: CASSSQGPGYGYTF; CDR3nt: TGTGCCAGCAGTTCACAGGGCCCGGGCTATGGCTACACCTTC
len: 13; j_gene: TRBJ2-2; d_gene: NA; abundance: NA; v_gene: TRBV7-3; CDR3aa: CASSLTPTGELFF; CDR3nt: TGTGCCAGCAGCTTGACTCCTACCGGGGAGCTGTTTTTT
len: 12; j_gene: TRBJ2-3; d_gene: NA; abundance: NA; v_gene: TRBV4-1; CDR3aa: CASSQRSDTQYF; CDR3nt: TGCGCCAGCAGCCAACGGTCAGATACGCAGTATTTT
len: 14; j_gene: TRBJ2-1; d_gene: NA; abundance: NA; v_gene: TRBV27; CDR3aa: CASSLSRQGNEQFF; CDR3nt: TGTGCCAGCAGTTTATCCCGGCAAGGGAATGAGCAGTTCTTC
len: 11; j_gene: TRBJ1-1; d_gene: NA; abundance: once; v_gene: TRBV30; CDR3aa: CAWSVVAEAFF; CDR3nt: TGTGCCTGGAGTGTAGTGGCTGAAGCTTTCTTT
len: 14; j_gene: TRBJ1-2; d_gene: NA; abundance: NA; v_gene: TRBV27; CDR3aa: CASRRDGGTWGYTF; CDR3nt: TGTGCCAGCAGGAGGGATGGGGGTACGTGGGGCTACACCTTC
len: 15; j_gene: TRBJ1-2; d_gene: NA; abundance: NA; v_gene: TRBV19; CDR3aa: CASSAGYQGNYGYTF; CDR3nt: TGTGCCAGTAGTGCCGGTTACCAGGGTAACTATGGCTACACCTTC
len: 16; j_gene: TRBJ1-5; d_gene: TRBD1; abundance: NA; v_gene: TRBV19; CDR3aa: CASSRAPGGWDQPQHF; CDR3nt: TGTGCCAGTAGTAGGGCTCCAGGGGGATGGGATCAGCCCCAGCATTTT
len: 13; j_gene: TRBJ2-2; d_gene: TRBD1; abundance: NA; v_gene: TRBV18; CDR3aa: CASSPTGMAELFF; CDR3nt: TGTGCCAGCTCACCGACAGGGATGGCGGAGCTGTTTTTT
len: 16; j_gene: TRBJ2-1; d_gene: TRBD2; abundance: NA; v_gene: TRBV20-1; CDR3aa: CSARAPLAGGSGEQFF; CDR3nt: TGCAGTGCTAGAGCACCGCTAGCGGGAGGTTCGGGTGAGCAGTTCTTC
len: 17; j_gene: TRBJ2-3; d_gene: NA; abundance: few; v_gene: TRBV24-1; CDR3aa: CATSDPAQGGGIDTQYF; CDR3nt: TGTGCCACCAGTGACCCCGCTCAGGGAGGGGGGATAGATACGCAGTATTTT
len: 14; j_gene: TRBJ1-6; d_gene: NA; abundance: NA; v_gene: TRBV27; CDR3aa: CASRPGHDNSPLHF; CDR3nt: TGTGCCAGCAGGCCGGGACACGATAATTCACCCCTCCACTTT
len: 16; j_gene: TRBJ2-2; d_gene: TRBD1; abundance: NA; v_gene: TRBV24-1; CDR3aa: CATSDRTGYDTGELFF; CDR3nt: TGTGCCACCAGTGATAGGACAGGTTACGACACCGGGGAGCTGTTTTTT
len: 13; j_gene: TRBJ2-7; d_gene: TRBD2; abundance: NA; v_gene: TRBV20-1; CDR3aa: CSARGLASYEQYF; CDR3nt: TGCAGTGCTAGGGGACTAGCAAGCTACGAGCAGTACTTC
len: 12; j_gene: TRBJ1-5; d_gene: NA; abundance: NA; v_gene: TRBV10-3; CDR3aa: CAISGTSQPQHF; CDR3nt: TGTGCCATCAGCGGGACCAGCCAGCCCCAGCATTTT
len: 15; j_gene: TRBJ2-4; d_gene: NA; abundance: NA; v_gene: TRBV4-1; CDR3aa: CASSPRWDSQAIQYF; CDR3nt: TGCGCCAGCAGCCCCCGGTGGGATAGTCAGGCCATTCAGTACTTC
len: 13; j_gene: TRBJ2-4; d_gene: NA; abundance: NA; v_gene: TRBV7-9; CDR3aa: CASSFLEKNIQYF; CDR3nt: TGTGCCAGCAGCTTTCTTGAGAAAAACATTCAGTACTTC
len: 18; j_gene: TRBJ2-5; d_gene: NA; abundance: NA; v_gene: TRBV7-3; CDR3aa: CASSLMASGTPLQETQYF; CDR3nt: TGTGCCAGCAGCTTAATGGCCTCCGGGACTCCCCTCCAAGAGACCCAGTACTTC
len: 17; j_gene: TRBJ1-1; d_gene: NA; abundance: NA; v_gene: TRBV24-1; CDR3aa: CATSGKHTSFCGTEAFF; CDR3nt: TGTGCCACCAGTGGTAAACACACGAGTTTTTGTGGCACTGAAGCTTTCTTT
len: 15; j_gene: TRBJ2-6; d_gene: NA; abundance: NA; v_gene: TRBV18; CDR3aa: CASSPRLGGANVLTF; CDR3nt: TGTGCCAGCTCACCACGGCTGGGCGGGGCCAACGTCCTGACTTTC
len: 13; j_gene: TRBJ1-2; d_gene: NA; abundance: NA; v_gene: TRBV19; CDR3aa: CASSMGQWYGYTF; CDR3nt: TGTGCCAGTAGTATGGGGCAGTGGTATGGCTACACCTTC
len: 13; j_gene: TRBJ1-1; d_gene: NA; abundance: NA; v_gene: TRBV6-1; CDR3aa: CASSRQRNTEAFF; CDR3nt: TGTGCCAGCAGTAGACAGCGGAACACTGAAGCTTTCTTT
len: 15; j_gene: TRBJ1-2; d_gene: NA; abundance: few; v_gene: TRBV28; CDR3aa: CASSPRGVSYYGYTF; CDR3nt: TGTGCCAGCAGTCCTAGAGGGGTGTCGTACTATGGCTACACCTTC
len: 12; j_gene: TRBJ2-3; d_gene: NA; abundance: NA; v_gene: TRBV3-1; CDR3aa: CASSQVPFTQYF; CDR3nt: TGTGCCAGCAGCCAAGTCCCCTTTACGCAGTATTTT
len: 14; j_gene: TRBJ2-5; d_gene: TRBD2; abundance: once; v_gene: TRBV20-1; CDR3aa: CSARERETQETQYF; CDR3nt: TGCAGTGCTAGAGAGCGGGAGACCCAAGAGACCCAGTACTTC
len: 14; j_gene: TRBJ1-4; d_gene: NA; abundance: NA; v_gene: TRBV7-9; CDR3aa: CASSLVGGGEKLFF; CDR3nt: TGTGCCAGCAGCTTAGTGGGAGGAGGTGAAAAACTGTTTTTT
len: 11; j_gene: TRBJ1-6; d_gene: NA; abundance: few; v_gene: TRBV20-1; CDR3aa: CSAYKNSPLHF; CDR3nt: TGCAGTGCTTATAAGAATTCACCCCTCCACTTT
len: 15; j_gene: TRBJ2-7; d_gene: NA; abundance: few; v_gene: TRBV7-9; CDR3aa: CASSLRGGINYEQYF; CDR3nt: TGTGCCAGCAGCTTAAGAGGCGGGATAAACTACGAGCAGTACTTC
len: 15; j_gene: TRBJ2-3; d_gene: TRBD2; abundance: NA; v_gene: TRBV7-2; CDR3aa: CASSLASGRADTQYF; CDR3nt: TGTGCCAGCAGCTTAGCTAGCGGGAGGGCAGATACGCAGTATTTT
len: 15; j_gene: TRBJ1-5; d_gene: NA; abundance: few; v_gene: TRBV27; CDR3aa: CASRDSDTANQPQHF; CDR3nt: TGTGCCAGCAGGGATTCGGACACCGCCAATCAGCCCCAGCATTTT
len: 15; j_gene: TRBJ2-7; d_gene: NA; abundance: NA; v_gene: TRBV20-1; CDR3aa: CSADTGVTIAYEQYF; CDR3nt: TGCAGTGCCGACACCGGGGTGACAATCGCCTACGAGCAGTACTTC
len: 14; j_gene: TRBJ2-7; d_gene: NA; abundance: NA; v_gene: TRBV7-9; CDR3aa: CASSLTTRGYEQYF; CDR3nt: TGTGCCAGCAGCCTTACGACCCGAGGTTACGAGCAGTACTTC
len: 11; j_gene: TRBJ1-2; d_gene: NA; abundance: NA; v_gene: TRBV5-6; CDR3aa: CASSSEGTYTF; CDR3nt: TGTGCCAGCAGCTCGGAGGGGACCTACACCTTC
len: 15; j_gene: TRBJ1-1; d_gene: TRBD1; abundance: NA; v_gene: TRBV24-1; CDR3aa: CATSENGRGDTEAFF; CDR3nt: TGTGCCACCAGTGAGAATGGCAGGGGGGACACTGAAGCTTTCTTT
len: 16; j_gene: TRBJ2-3; d_gene: NA; abundance: NA; v_gene: TRBV5-1; CDR3aa: CASTTSLQGVTDTQYF; CDR3nt: TGCGCCAGCACCACGTCCTTACAGGGAGTCACAGATACGCAGTATTTT
len: 18; j_gene: TRBJ2-7; d_gene: NA; abundance: NA; v_gene: TRBV30; CDR3aa: CAWSSPRQLGGNYDERYF; CDR3nt: TGTGCCTGGAGCTCACCTAGACAACTCGGGGGTAACTACGACGAGCGGTACTTC
len: 13; j_gene: TRBJ1-5; d_gene: NA; abundance: NA; v_gene: TRBV28; CDR3aa: CASSLQGHQPQHF; CDR3nt: TGTGCCAGCAGTTTACAGGGGCATCAGCCCCAGCATTTT
len: 13; j_gene: TRBJ1-5; d_gene: TRBD1; abundance: NA; v_gene: TRBV20-1; CDR3aa: CSATTGSGQPQHF; CDR3nt: TGCAGTGCTACGACAGGGAGCGGGCAGCCCCAGCATTTT